This section outlines one TCR beta chain sequence together with its context. Its specificity is not known. Data came from immunoSEQ multiplex PCR; TCRdb stores just in-frame clones and leaves some out. The profile covers some 150,000 clones, with roughly 94% appearing a single time and 1.3% taken by the ten largest. Germline V gene sequence: CDR1 MNHEY, CDR2 SMNVEV (reference sequence). Trimming left V 2 bases short and J 8 bases short, with 18 bases between. The CDR3 has 16 residues. The data originate from a study of T cell responses to AZD1222 COVID-19 vaccine. Overall study results and limits: At baseline, seropositivity was found in only a handful of AZD1222 recipients. There were repertoire samples only from the period after the peak T cell response. Targets within unmutated variant regions were reportedly found for nearly half of spike-specific TCRs. It should be noted that donors were predominantly white British and more often female, and clonal diversity was possibly underestimated.

The origin of this receptor is an adult in good health. Source: peripheral blood, taken on day 0 of AZD1222 vaccination. The gene calls are TRBV27 and TRBJ2-2, with D perhaps matching TRBD1 (6 bases). The CDR3 bases are TGTGCCAGCAGTTTAGAGCAGGGGTTGGTACCGGGGGAGCTGTTTTTT. This codes for CASSLEQGLVPGELFF.